The clone carrying this T cell receptor (beta chain) was detected only a few times. Its target is not known. This CDR3 comprises 16 residues. V lost 3 bases and J lost 4, with 17 bases in between. Germline lookup yields CDR1 SGHDT and CDR2 YYEEEE. Exclusion criteria comprised uncontrolled infection, other autoimmune disease, pregnancy or lactation. RNA transcripts were the template for amplifying TCR beta CDR3 regions. The HTBI primer set served for first-round RT-PCR of the TCR CDR3. TCRdb redid the calling of the multiplex PCR reads with MiXCR, one entry per CDR3 protein. This sample yields roughly 740,000 distinct CDR3 sequences, of which about 16% are seen a single time; over 7.5% belongs to the top ten. The source of the sample is a study of T cells in Graves' hyperthyroidism and ophthalmopathy. The wider study: Any treatment followed the collection of peripheral blood at initial diagnosis. Study-wide results and limits: Ophthalmopathy prediction by the model preceded onset by a median roughly 6 months.

V usage is TRBV5-6 and J usage is TRBJ2-4; possibly TRBD1 for D (6 bases). Sequencing was carried out using blood. The source is a man younger than 30 with Graves' hyperthyroidism. The CDR3 region is CASSSGRWQGKNIQYF. The DNA for the CDR3 is TGTGCCAGCAGCTCGGGTCGGTGGCAGGGGAAAAACATTCAGTACTTC.